Each of the 8 T cell receptor beta chains below was sequenced from the same sample in a study of blood T cell repertoires in COVID-19. Sequencing was performed with immunoSEQ multiplex PCR; in TCRdb, only in-frame clones are kept and a portion is missing. Among approximately 110,000 clones listed, about 83% were seen once. The specimen was peripheral blood. The source of these receptors is a human donor in a cohort sampled during active COVID-19.

The chain links TRBV11-2 to TRBJ2-3; weak D call: TRBD2 (6 bases). Trimming took off 1 base at V and 2 bases at J, with 10 bases between the two ends. CDR3 length equals 15 residues. Germline V lookup: CDR1 SGHAT, CDR2 FQNNGV. CDR3 sequence (DNA): TGTGCCAGCAGCTTAGTTCTAGCGTTCACAGATACGCAGTATTTT. Translated: CASSLVLAFTDTQYF.

The chain recombines TRBV10-3 with TRBJ2-1; D is uncertain. Germline values: CDR1 ENHRY, CDR2 SYGVKD. The CDR3 covers 15 residues. V lost 0 bases and J lost 3, with 9 bases in between. In DNA, the CDR3 is TGTGCCATCAGTGAGTCCGCAGGTCTCTACAATGAGCAGTTCTTC. It specifies CAISESAGLYNEQFF.

In this sample, this clone turned up a few times. The rearrangement links TRBV9 to TRBJ2-3; D uncertain. V lost 1 base, J lost 4 bases, and 13 bases lay in between. The V gene's germline CDR1 is SGDLS and CDR2 YYNGEE. CDR3 length: 15 amino acids. DNA for the CDR3: TGTGCCAGCAGCGTACCTAGAACGCGAGCAGATACGCAGTATTTT. Translating gives CASSVPRTRADTQYF.

V gene TRBV7-8 combines with J gene TRBJ1-4; 9 positions match TRBD1. Germline-derived CDR1 and CDR2 are SGHVS and FQNEAQ. This CDR3 has 15 amino acids. J was trimmed by 8 bases and V by 3 bases; bases with no gene match: 7. The CDR3 region has the DNA TGTGCCAGCAGCTTGAGAGGACAGGGGAAAGAAAAACTGTTTTTT. It yields the protein CASSLRGQGKEKLFF.

V and J are TRBV4-1 and TRBJ2-1, with D possibly being TRBD2 (6 bases). The germline CDR1 and CDR2 sequences are MGHRA and YSYEKL. The CDR3 extends over 15 amino acids. V shed 5 bases and J shed 0 bases, with 11 bases lying between them. The CDR3 is CASSRWRGSYNEQFF. In nucleotides, the CDR3 is TGCGCCAGCAGCAGGTGGAGGGGCTCCTACAATGAGCAGTTCTTC.

This chain uses TRBV7-9 with TRBJ1-6; TRBD1 matches at 7 bases. The CDR3 spans 14 residues. Looked up from germline, CDR1 is SEHNR and CDR2 is FQNEAQ (reference sequence). V trimming: 5 bases; J trimming: 8 bases; junction bases outside the gene matches: 6. Here the CDR3 DNA reads TGTGCCAGCAGCGACGACAGGGTGTATTCACCCCTCCACTTT. Its protein product is CASSDDRVYSPLHF.

This clone was counted a single time. The rearrangement uses TRBV19 and TRBJ1-6; D is unclear. Trimming took off 3 bases at V and 7 bases at J, with 10 bases between the two ends. The CDR3 loop spans 14 amino acids. Germline CDR1 reads LNHDA; CDR2 reads SQIVND (reference sequence). The CDR3 sequence: CASSIEGANSPLHF. CDR3 sequence (DNA): TGTGCCAGTAGTATTGAGGGAGCCAATTCACCCCTCCACTTT.

J is TRBJ2-7 and V is TRBV6-2 or TRBV6-3; 9 positions match TRBD1. V lost 5 bases, J lost 9 bases, and 11 bases stayed unmatched. Germline V lookup: CDR1 MNHEY, CDR2 SVGEGT. CDR3 length: 14 amino acids. DNA of the CDR3: TGTGCCAGCAGTCCCGGACAGGGGATTACGAGGCAGTACTTC. It is translated as CASSPGQGITRQYF.